The 16 T cell receptor beta chains presented below share a single source sample, sequenced in a study of breast tumors, draining lymph nodes, adjacent tissues. TCRdb re-analysed the multiplex PCR reads in MiXCR, keeping a single row per CDR3 protein. The data show about 140,000 distinct CDR3 sequences, with approximately 32% seen just once and about 2.5% held by the top ten. The lymph nodes were axillary draining lymph nodes from breast cancer patients. Sequencing was carried out using axillary lymph node tissue. The receptors come from a female donor with breast cancer. Some clones in this sample may be carry-over from other donors' samples.

CDR3 bases: TGCGCCAGCAGCGGGACAGGGCATAATTCACCCCTCCACTTT. It is translated as CASSGTGHNSPLHF. J is TRBJ1-6 and V is TRBV5-1; 9 nucleotides match TRBD1. The CDR3 contains 14 residues. Germline CDR1 and CDR2: SGHRS and YFSETQ. Trimming took 4 bases from V and 5 from J; bases not matched to a gene: 1.

This clonotype has at least ten counts. This sequence joins TRBV6-1 and TRBJ2-3; tentative D call: TRBD1 (8 bases). V lost 5 bases, J lost 3 bases, and 21 bases lay in between. CDR3 length: 17 residues. Germline V gives CDR1 MNHNS, CDR2 SASEGT. CDR3 amino acids: CASSSYRGGARTDTQYF. CDR3 sequence (DNA): TGTGCCAGCAGTTCATACAGGGGGGGGGCCAGGACAGATACGCAGTATTTT.

Many counts were recorded for this clonotype. This chain uses TRBV6-2 or TRBV6-3 with TRBJ2-2; 10 bases agree with TRBD2. J lost 3 bases, V lost 5 bases, and 12 bases had no gene match. This CDR3 is built from 18 residues. The germline gives CDR1 MNHEY, CDR2 SVGEGT. The CDR3 coding sequence is TGTGCCAGCAGTCAGCGAGTGTTAGCGGGGGGAGACACCGGGGAGCTGTTTTTT. This codes for CASSQRVLAGGDTGELFF.

This clonotype was detected many times. V gene TRBV20-1 combines with J gene TRBJ1-2; a possible D gene is TRBD1 (6 bases). CDR1 DFQATT and CDR2 SNEGSKA come from the germline V gene (reference sequence). This CDR3 region has 13 residues. Trimming removed 2 bases at V and 4 bases at J, with 11 bases between. This CDR3 is CSARPRGTYGYTF. CDR3 coding DNA: TGCAGTGCTAGACCTAGGGGGACCTATGGCTACACCTTC.

At least ten counts were recorded for this clonotype. This rearrangement joins TRBV7-9 to TRBJ1-6; TRBD1 matches 10 bases. V lost 5 bases to trimming and J lost 7 bases; unmatched junction nucleotides: 5. The germline CDR1 and CDR2 sequences are SEHNR and FQNEAQ (reference sequence). This CDR3 has 15 residues. CDR3 coding DNA: TGTGCCAGCAGCCCGGAGACAGGGGGCAATTCACCCCTCCACTTT. Amino acids: CASSPETGGNSPLHF.

The gene calls are TRBV6-5 and TRBJ2-3; TRBD2 aligns across 9 bases. The V gene's germline CDR1 is MNHEY and CDR2 SVGAGI. The J segment lost 0 bases and the V segment lost 4 bases, leaving 8 bases of the junction unmatched. The CDR3 totals 17 residues. CDR3 protein: CASSLSIAGASTDTQYF. The CDR3 DNA sequence: TGTGCCAGCAGTTTAAGCATAGCGGGGGCAAGCACAGATACGCAGTATTTT.

This clonotype has a count of ten or more. The J gene is TRBJ2-7, the V gene TRBV20-1; weak D call: TRBD1 (6 bases). V lost 1 base and J 5 bases, leaving 12 bases between the germline ends. This CDR3 contains 13 residues. Per germline, CDR1 DFQATT and CDR2 SNEGSKA (reference sequence). CDR3 loop: CSARGAPGDEQYF. The DNA for the CDR3 is TGCAGTGCTAGAGGGGCCCCAGGGGACGAGCAGTACTTC.

This clonotype came up many times. J is TRBJ2-7 and V is TRBV11-2, with D uncertain. The CDR3 consists of 12 residues. The V and J ends lost 0 bases and 4 bases respectively, with 4 bases between them. Germline CDR1 is SGHAT and CDR2 is FQNNGV. For the CDR3, the DNA is TGTGCCAGCAGCTTAGATCTTTACGAGCAGTACTTC. This sequence encodes CASSLDLYEQYF.

A remark on this clonotype: Just one base apart from a much larger clone, this may be a read error. Likely a read error: the CDR3 ends without its conserved phenylalanine or tryptophan. V usage is TRBV11-3 and J usage is TRBJ2-2; D not certain. V dropped 6 bases and J dropped 0 bases, with 11 bases sitting between them. The CDR3 is 15 residues long. The V gene's germline CDR1 is SGHNT and CDR2 YENEEA. For the CDR3, the DNA is TGTGCCAGCAGTCCCTGGGCCTCGAACACCGGGGAGCTGTTTTGT. Amino acids: CASSPWASNTGELFC.

This clonotype has just one count. The V gene is TRBV20-1, the J gene TRBJ1-6; D might be TRBD1 (5 bases). Germline V gene data show CDR1 as DFQATT and CDR2 as SNEGSKA (reference sequence). The length of the CDR3 is 14 residues. Trimming pared 2 bases from V and 7 bases from J, leaving 12 bases between. CDR3 protein: CSARPGGINSPLHF. The CDR3 DNA is TGCAGTGCTAGACCCGGGGGGATAAATTCACCCCTCCACTTT.

This clonotype occurred a few times. A much larger clone differs by one base, so this may be a read error. This chain connects TRBV20-1 to TRBJ2-2, with 8 bases that match TRBD1. Germline CDR1 is DFQATT and CDR2 is SNEGSKA (reference sequence). The CDR3 covers 13 residues. This chain's CDR3 is CSASGRGPGALFF. As DNA, the CDR3 is TGCAGTGCTAGTGGCAGGGGGCCCGGGGCGCTGTTTTTT.

The sample holds many counts of this clonotype. The chain joins TRBV6-5 to TRBJ1-2; 10 bases match TRBD1. Looked up from germline, CDR1 is MNHEY and CDR2 is SVGAGI. This CDR3 is built from 13 residues. V shed 5 bases and J 7 bases; nucleotides not matched to a gene: 4. The CDR3 nucleotides are TGTGCCAGCAGTCAGACAGGGGGCGTTGGCTACACCTTC. Amino acid sequence: CASSQTGGVGYTF.

J is TRBJ2-7 and V is TRBV7-2; D perhaps matches TRBD2 (6 bases). V shed 1 base and J shed 7 bases, with 14 bases lying between them. CDR3 length equals 14 residues. Germline-derived CDR1 and CDR2 are SGHTA and FQGNSA. CDR3 sequence: CASSLVERAKEQYV. The CDR3 DNA reads TGTGCCAGCAGCTTAGTAGAGCGGGCGAAGGAGCAGTACGTC.

This clonotype was seen repeatedly, ten times or more. The genes are TRBV5-1 and TRBJ1-3, with 7 bases fitting TRBD1. Trimming at V came to 0 bases and at J to 0 bases, leaving 0 bases not matched to a gene. This CDR3 is built from 15 residues. Germline CDR1 SGHRS, CDR2 YFSETQ. CDR3 in amino acids: CASSLGTGSGNTIYF. The CDR3 DNA reads TGCGCCAGCAGCTTGGGGACAGGCTCTGGAAACACCATATATTTT.

At least ten counts were recorded for this clonotype. This chain joins TRBV3-1 and TRBJ1-4, with D maybe TRBD1 (6 bases). This CDR3 is 16 amino acids long. Germline CDR1 LGHDT, CDR2 YNNKEL (reference sequence). The V gene lost 1 base and the J gene lost 4 bases, with 13 bases spanning the gap. The CDR3 is CASSQGGGGHNEKLFF. DNA for the CDR3: TGTGCCAGCAGCCAAGGAGGTGGGGGGCATAATGAAAAACTGTTTTTT.

A remark on this clonotype: A read error is possible here, since a much larger clone lies one base away. The V and J genes are TRBV7-2 and TRBJ2-2; TRBD2 might be the D (5 bases). Germline CDR1 SGHTA, CDR2 FQGNSA. This CDR3 comprises 15 residues. The CDR3 bases are TGTGCCAGCAACTCCTCCACCATGGGAACCGGGGAGCCGTTTTTT. As protein: CASNSSTMGTGEPFF.